Below, one T cell receptor beta chain is given with its context. Germline V lookup: CDR1 SGHRS, CDR2 YFSETQ. V lost 4 bases, J lost 0 bases, and 11 bases lay in between. This CDR3 is built from 15 residues. The data belong to a study of blood T cell repertoires in COVID-19. Clones were read by immunoSEQ multiplex PCR, and TCRdb kept only the in-frame ones, dropping some. The sample has more than 90,000 clones, around 90% seen once. Sequencing was carried out using peripheral blood. This sequence was found in an older woman with COVID-19, enrolled during active disease. The chain couples TRBV5-1 to TRBJ1-3, with D possibly matching TRBD1 (5 bases). CDR3 in amino acids: CASSRDGSSGNTIYF. The CDR3 nucleotides read TGCGCCAGCAGCCGGGACGGGAGCTCTGGAAACACCATATATTTT.